Each of the 11 T cell receptor beta chains below was sequenced from the same sample in a study of low-dose radiotherapy and immunotherapy resistance in tumors. Stated time point: before trial treatment. Alpha and beta chains were covered, as first-strand cDNA relied on TRAV- and TRBV-specific primers. TCR amplification ran 15 to 25 PCR cycles using constant-region and V-primer adapter primers. Using its own MiXCR run on the reads, TCRdb lists one record per CDR3 protein. The data contain about 71,000 distinct CDR3 sequences, 31% of them singletons. Specimen: PBMCs, collected before treatment. These TCRs come from a female donor with ovarian cancer.

This clonotype was seen repeatedly, ten times or more. This chain connects TRBV6-2 or TRBV6-3 to TRBJ2-5; 8 nucleotides line up with TRBD1. V was clipped by 5 bases and J by 4 bases; unmatched bases: 6. Looked up from germline, CDR1 is MNHEY and CDR2 is SVGEGT. The CDR3 is 14 amino acids. In DNA form, the CDR3 reads TGTGCCAGCAGTGGGACAGGACATACAGAGACCCAGTACTTC. Protein: CASSGTGHTETQYF.

In this sample, this clonotype turned up once. This chain connects TRBV15 to TRBJ1-1; the match to TRBD1 covers 7 bases. The CDR3 sequence is 13 residues long. The ends lost 4 bases at V and 3 bases at J; junction bases unmatched: 2. Germline loops: CDR1 LNHNV, CDR2 YYDKDF (reference sequence). CDR3 coding DNA: TGTGCCACCAGCAACAGGGGCGACACTGAAGCTTTCTTT. Protein sequence: CATSNRGDTEAFF.

Concerning this clonotype itself: A far larger clone is one base from this, pointing to a likely read error. The chain couples TRBV11-1 to TRBJ2-1; TRBD2 matches at 13 bases. Germline V gives CDR1 SGHAT, CDR2 FQDESV (reference sequence). The CDR3 consists of 15 residues. Trimming cost V 2 bases and J 10 bases; bases outside gene matches: 5. CDR3 in amino acids: CASSLRTSGRYEQFF. The CDR3 region has the DNA TGTGCCAGCAGCTTAAGGACTAGCGGGAGATACGAGCAGTTCTTC.

The chain has TRBV14 and TRBJ2-1, with TRBD2 matching 8 bases. In germline, CDR1 is SGHDN, CDR2 FVKESK. CDR3 length equals 15 residues. With 4 bases clipped from V and 2 bases from J, the junction kept 4 bases outside the gene matches. CDR3 nucleotides: TGTGCCAGCAGCCGTGGTAGCGGGGCCTACAATGAGCAGTTCTTC. Protein sequence: CASSRGSGAYNEQFF.

In its sample, this clonotype was seen many times. J is TRBJ1-5 and V is TRBV14; 7 bases align to TRBD1. Germline CDR1 and CDR2: SGHDN and FVKESK. The CDR3 is 13 amino acids. V trimming: 1 base; J trimming: 7 bases; junction bases outside the gene matches: 1. CDR3 sequence reads: CASSQGRGQPQHF. Written as DNA, the CDR3 is TGTGCCAGCAGCCAAGGCAGGGGGCAGCCCCAGCATTTT.

This clonotype has a count of ten or more. This chain uses TRBV6-6 with TRBJ1-1; D is perhaps TRBD1 (5 bases). Trimming took off 2 bases at V and 3 bases at J, with 13 bases between the two ends. Germline CDR1 and CDR2: MNHNY and SVGAGI (reference sequence). The CDR3 covers 15 residues. CDR3 DNA: TGTGCCAGCAGTTACCCCGGCCGGGGGGACACTGAAGCTTTCTTT. This gives the protein CASSYPGRGDTEAFF.

This clonotype was counted many times. The CDR3: CSARRTGGNGEAFF. The DNA for the CDR3 is TGCAGTGCTAGAAGGACAGGGGGTAATGGTGAAGCTTTCTTT. The V call is TRBV20-1, the J call TRBJ1-1, with 10 nucleotides matching TRBD1. Trimming cost V 2 bases and J 7 bases; bases outside gene matches: 7. The CDR3 covers 14 residues. Germline-derived CDR1 and CDR2 are DFQATT and SNEGSKA (reference sequence).

The table lists this clonotype with many counts. The genes are TRBV6-2 or TRBV6-3 and TRBJ2-7, with D possibly TRBD2 on 6 matching bases. V shed 8 bases and J shed 4 bases, with 18 bases lying between them. In germline, CDR1 is MNHEY, CDR2 SVGEGT. This CDR3 has 14 residues. DNA of the CDR3: TGTGCCAGCCTCGAGGTGGCCGGGGGATACGAGCAGTACTTC. Amino acids: CASLEVAGGYEQYF.

This clonotype was picked up many times. The chain is built from TRBV6-6 and TRBJ2-7; the D gene is possibly TRBD1 (6 bases). V was clipped by 7 bases and J by 3 bases, with 13 bases between them. This CDR3 region has 13 residues. CDR1 and CDR2 from the germline V gene are MNHNY and SVGAGI (reference sequence). The CDR3 DNA is TGTGCCAGCACAAAAGTACAGGGCTACGAGCAGTACTTC. As protein: CASTKVQGYEQYF.

The rearrangement joins TRBV28 to TRBJ1-1; no clear D. CDR1 MDHEN and CDR2 SYDVKM come from the germline V gene. V was cut by 2 bases and J by 1 base, with 8 bases left in between. The CDR3 is 14 amino acids. CDR3 bases: TGTGCCAGCAGTTTAACGGGAGCGAACACTGAAGCTTTCTTT. It codes for CASSLTGANTEAFF.

This clonotype was counted many times. J is TRBJ1-5 and V is TRBV29-1; D remains unclear. Trimming pared 6 bases from V and 4 bases from J, leaving 10 bases between. This CDR3 region has 12 residues. The germline CDR1 and CDR2 sequences are SQVTM and ANQGSEA. The CDR3 protein is CSVLDGNQPQHF. The CDR3 bases are TGCAGCGTGTTGGACGGGAATCAGCCCCAGCATTTT.